These 16 T cell receptor beta chains originate from one sample sequenced in a study of T-cell memory formation after mild COVID-19. TCRdb fed the 5' RACE reads into MiXCR, producing one record per CDR3 protein. The table shows about 360,000 distinct CDR3 sequences, with 13% to 15% occurring only once. The sample was PBMCs or a T cell subset sorted from them (not recorded which). The receptors stem from a man between 18 and 29 years old who had mild COVID-19 (a few samples of this study predate the infection). Cell type and time point are not known.

The chain has TRBV4-2 and TRBJ2-3; D gene ambiguous. V dropped 3 bases and J dropped 4 bases, with 8 bases sitting between them. The germline gives CDR1 LGHNA, CDR2 YNFKEQ. The CDR3 loop spans 13 amino acids. CDR3 in amino acids: CASSQAYPDTQYF. The CDR3 nucleotides are TGTGCCAGCAGCCAGGCGTACCCAGATACGCAGTATTTT.

CDR3 region: CAIRMTDGNTIYF. The CDR3 nucleotides are TGTGCCATCAGAATGACAGATGGAAACACCATATATTTT. The chain combines TRBV10-3 with TRBJ1-3; D might be TRBD1 (5 bases). There are 13 residues in the CDR3. The germline CDR1 and CDR2 sequences are ENHRY and SYGVKD. V lost 6 bases and J 3 bases, leaving 9 bases between the germline ends.

A note on this clonotype: One end of the junction is discordant with germline, which a read error may explain. The chain couples TRBV27 to TRBJ1-4, with no clear D. The length of the CDR3 is 15 residues. Germline V gene sequence: CDR1 MNHEY, CDR2 SMNVEV (reference sequence). The CDR3 loop reads CASSLQTEGSRKLYF. DNA of the CDR3: TGTGCCAGCAGTCTCCAGACCGAGGGTTCGCGAAAACTGTATTTT. Full variable domain (outside the CDR3, taken from reference TRBV27 and TRBJ1-4): EAQVTQNPRYLITVTGKKLTVTCSQNMNHEYMSWYRQDPGLGLRQIYYSMNVEVTDKGDVPEGYKVSRKEKRNFPLILESPSPNQTSLYFCASSLQTEGSRKLYFGSGTQLSVL.

There are a few counts of this clonotype. One junction end does not reproduce the germline sequence, and a read error may be involved. This sequence joins TRBV29-1 and TRBJ1-4; 8 bases match TRBD1. The CDR3 contains 14 residues. CDR1 and CDR2 from the germline V gene are SQVTM and ANQGSEA. The CDR3 nucleotides read TGCAGCGTCGAAGGCGGCACAGGGGGGGAAAAACTGTTTTTT. Translation: CSVEGGTGGEKLFF.

This clonotype was observed a handful of times. The chain couples TRBV6-2 or TRBV6-3 to TRBJ2-7, with D maybe TRBD1 (6 bases). The CDR3 has 14 amino acids. CDR1 and CDR2 from the germline V gene are MNHEY and SVGEGT. Trimming took 7 bases from V and 1 from J, leaving 14 bases between them. In DNA form, the CDR3 reads TGTGCCAGCACCCCGGGACATTCGTCCTACGAGCAGTACGTC. It specifies CASTPGHSSYEQYV.

The chain uses TRBV9 and TRBJ2-3, with a weak D call TRBD2 (6 bases). The CDR3 covers 15 residues. Trimming took off 0 bases at V and 4 bases at J, with 12 bases between the two ends. CDR1 and CDR2 from the germline V gene are SGDLS and YYNGEE. CDR3 in amino acids: CASSVGGESADTQYF. The CDR3 nucleotides read TGTGCCAGCAGCGTAGGGGGGGAGAGCGCAGATACGCAGTATTTT.

This clonotype was observed once. The chain recombines TRBV4-3 with TRBJ1-1; D is possibly TRBD1 (6 bases). V was cut by 0 bases and J by 5 bases, with 10 bases left in between. The CDR3 is 14 amino acids. The germline gives CDR1 LGHNA, CDR2 YSLEER. CDR3 DNA sequence: TGCGCCAGCAGCCAAGAAGGGGGATGGACTGAAGCTTTCTTT. Protein product: CASSQEGGWTEAFF.

The V call is TRBV11-2, the J call TRBJ2-3; D is possibly TRBD1 or TRBD2 (5 bases each). There are 16 residues in the CDR3. Germline loops: CDR1 SGHAT, CDR2 FQNNGV. Trimming pared 0 bases from V and 10 bases from J, leaving 20 bases between. CDR3 loop: CASSLDQPGRTSAQYF. Here the CDR3 DNA reads TGTGCCAGCAGCTTAGACCAACCGGGACGGACATCGGCGCAGTATTTT.

This sequence joins TRBV7-9 and TRBJ2-7, with D uncertain. V lost 5 bases and J lost 2, with 16 bases in between. The CDR3 has 15 residues. Per the germline V gene, CDR1 is SEHNR and CDR2 is FQNEAQ (reference sequence). Here the CDR3 reads CASSHGPSTAYEQYF. CDR3 nucleotides: TGTGCCAGCAGCCACGGGCCCTCCACAGCCTACGAGCAGTACTTC.

This clonotype was observed a few times. The V call is TRBV7-2, the J call TRBJ2-3; possible D gene TRBD1, 6 bases. V was clipped by 5 bases and J by 5 bases, with 11 bases between them. CDR1 and CDR2 (germline): SGHTA, FQGNSA. This CDR3 comprises 13 residues. The CDR3 region is CASSGQIGDTQYF. CDR3 bases: TGTGCCAGCAGCGGACAGATAGGAGATACGCAGTATTTT.

V usage is TRBV7-2 and J usage is TRBJ1-6, with 9 bases identical to TRBD1. This CDR3 has 15 amino acids. Germline values: CDR1 SGHTA, CDR2 FQGNSA. V was clipped by 5 bases and J by 9 bases; unmatched bases: 8. DNA for the CDR3: TGTGCCAGCAGCGAAGGACAGGGGATGAGTTCACCCCTCCACTTT. Its protein product is CASSEGQGMSSPLHF.

This clonotype turned up a few times. This chain connects TRBV12-3 or TRBV12-4 to TRBJ1-6; maybe TRBD1 (6 bases). V lost 2 bases, J lost 10 bases, and 9 bases lay in between. The CDR3 runs to 13 residues. This CDR3 is CASSLLGGSPLHF. CDR3 nucleotide sequence: TGTGCCAGCAGTTTATTAGGGGGATCACCCCTCCACTTT.

The V and J genes are TRBV6-1 and TRBJ2-5; 10 bases map to TRBD1. The CDR3 is 15 amino acids. Looked up from germline, CDR1 is MNHNS and CDR2 is SASEGT. V was pared by 0 bases and J by 5 bases, with 3 bases of the junction left unmatched. The CDR3: CASSEATGGAETQYF. In nucleotides, the CDR3 is TGTGCCAGCAGTGAAGCGACAGGGGGCGCGGAGACCCAGTACTTC.

The CDR3 DNA sequence: TGTGCCAGCAGCCTTCTATTAGGACAGGGAGATGAAGCTTTCTTT. Protein product: CASSLLLGQGDEAFF. The J gene is TRBJ1-1, the V gene TRBV3-1, with 8 positions matching TRBD1. Trimming removed 4 bases from V and 7 bases from J; junction bases left unmatched: 11. Germline V gene lookup returns CDR1 LGHDT and CDR2 YNNKEL (reference sequence). The CDR3 has 15 residues.

The V call is TRBV15, the J call TRBJ2-5; D remains unclear. Trimming pared 2 bases from V and 5 bases from J, leaving 9 bases between. Germline CDR1 is LNHNV and CDR2 is YYDKDF (reference sequence). This CDR3 has 13 residues. The CDR3 reads CATSRFSSETQYF. For the CDR3, the DNA is TGTGCCACCAGCAGATTCAGCTCGGAGACCCAGTACTTC. Based on the CDR3 plus reference TRBV15 and TRBJ2-5, the full variable domain is DAMVIQNPRYQVTQFGKPVTLSCSQTLNHNVMYWYQQKSSQAPKLLFHYYDKDFNNEADTPDNFQSRRPNTSFCFLDIRSPGLGDTAMYLCATSRFSSETQYFGPGTRLLVL.

The V gene is TRBV3-1, the J gene TRBJ1-5; TRBD1 agrees at 8 bases. CDR1 LGHDT and CDR2 YNNKEL come from the germline V gene (reference sequence). The CDR3 extends over 16 amino acids. V lost 1 base to trimming and J lost 4 bases; unmatched junction nucleotides: 6. Written as DNA, the CDR3 is TGTGCCAGCAGCCAAGGGCCACACAGGGGGAATCAGCCCCAGCATTTT. It specifies CASSQGPHRGNQPQHF. Drawing the rest from reference TRBV3-1 and TRBJ1-5, the complete variable domain is DTAVSQTPKYLVTQMGNDKSIKCEQNLGHDTMYWYKQDSKKFLKIMFSYNNKELIINETVPNRFSPKSPDKAHLNLHINSLELGDSAVYFCASSQGPHRGNQPQHFGDGTRLSIL.